The clone carrying this T cell receptor beta chain was found a few times. The target antigen is unknown. These data come from a study of identical twins. Study findings and constraints: The presence of invariant MAIT and iNKT cells could partly confound analyses of zero-insertion sequences. Recombination models fit unrelated individuals' TCR alpha sharing but underestimated twins'.

Germline CDR1 and CDR2: SGHAT and FQDESV (reference sequence). The V and J ends lost 2 bases and 0 bases respectively, with 14 bases between them. This CDR3 region has 18 residues. All donors comprised healthy Caucasians. Using its own MiXCR run on the 5' RACE reads, TCRdb lists one record per CDR3 protein. Here the sample spans roughly 630,000 distinct CDR3 sequences, about 7% being singletons. This same sample was also part of a study on yellow fever vaccine responses in identical twins.

The rearrangement joins TRBV11-1 to TRBJ1-6, with D perhaps TRBD1 (5 bases). The sequenced sample consisted of PBMCs. The sequence derives from a young woman in good health. CDR3 protein: CASSLSRQKSSYNSPLHF. CDR3 coding DNA: TGTGCCAGCAGCTTATCCAGACAGAAGAGCTCCTATAATTCACCCCTCCACTTT.